This T cell receptor (beta chain) was retrieved from a study of blood T cell repertoires in COVID-19. Study overall: There were acute and convalescent COVID-19 samples, and they came from the United States, Italy and Spain.

This clone has a handful of counts. V shed 4 bases and J shed 8 bases, with 17 bases lying between them. The CDR3 totals 13 residues. Germline CDR1 is GTSNPN and CDR2 is SVGIG (reference sequence). The assay was immunoSEQ multiplex PCR, and TCRdb's table has in-frame clones only and misses some. The data show 260,000 or so clones, roughly 76% seen once. The V call is TRBV30, the J call TRBJ1-2, with a weak D call TRBD1 (6 bases). The TCR sequence derives from a woman older than 75 with COVID-19, enrolled during active disease. The specimen sequenced was peripheral blood. The CDR3 region is CAWTSSTGRGYTF. The CDR3 coding sequence is TGTGCCTGGACATCCTCGACAGGTCGGGGCTACACCTTC.